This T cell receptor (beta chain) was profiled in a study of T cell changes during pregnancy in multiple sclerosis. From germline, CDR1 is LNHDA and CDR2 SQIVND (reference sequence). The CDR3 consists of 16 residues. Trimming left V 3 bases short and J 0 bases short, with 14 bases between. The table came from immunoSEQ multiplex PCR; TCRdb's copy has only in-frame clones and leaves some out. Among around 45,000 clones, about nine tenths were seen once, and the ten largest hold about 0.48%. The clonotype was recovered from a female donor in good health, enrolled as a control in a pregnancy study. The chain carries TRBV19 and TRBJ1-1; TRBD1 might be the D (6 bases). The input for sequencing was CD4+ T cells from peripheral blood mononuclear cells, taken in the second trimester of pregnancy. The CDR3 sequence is CASSISLTGMNTEAFF. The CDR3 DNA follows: TGTGCCAGTAGTATCTCGCTGACAGGAATGAACACTGAAGCTTTCTTT.